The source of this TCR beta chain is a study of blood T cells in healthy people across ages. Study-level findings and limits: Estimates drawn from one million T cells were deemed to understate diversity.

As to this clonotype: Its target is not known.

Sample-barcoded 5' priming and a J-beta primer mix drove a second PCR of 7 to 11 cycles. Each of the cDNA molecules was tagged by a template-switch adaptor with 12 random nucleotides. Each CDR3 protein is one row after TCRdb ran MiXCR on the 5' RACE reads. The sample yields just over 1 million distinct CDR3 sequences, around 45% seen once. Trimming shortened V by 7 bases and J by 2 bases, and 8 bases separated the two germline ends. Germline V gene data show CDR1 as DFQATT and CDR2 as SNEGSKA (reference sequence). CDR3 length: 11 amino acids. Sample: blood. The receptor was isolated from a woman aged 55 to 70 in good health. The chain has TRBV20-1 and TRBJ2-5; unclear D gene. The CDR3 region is CSVQLQETQYF. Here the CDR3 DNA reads TGCAGTGTACAATTACAAGAGACCCAGTACTTC.